The next 26 T cell receptor beta chains were all read from a single sample in a study of T cells in Graves' hyperthyroidism and ophthalmopathy. Amplified regions were TCR beta CDR3 sequences from RNA transcripts. HTBI primers were employed in a first-round RT-PCR of the TCR CDR3. One entry per CDR3 protein results from TCRdb running MiXCR on the multiplex PCR reads. The sample carries about 700,000 distinct CDR3 sequences, just under 45% recorded once. The specimen was peripheral blood or thyroid tissue (not recorded which). The receptors derive from an adult man with Graves' disease, either hyperthyroidism or ophthalmopathy (not recorded which).

This chain uses TRBV29-1 with TRBJ1-3, with a tentative D call TRBD1 (6 bases). V lost 4 bases and J lost 3, with 13 bases in between. Per the germline V gene, CDR1 is SQVTM and CDR2 is ANQGSEA. There are 14 residues in the CDR3. For the CDR3, the DNA is TGCAGCGTTGGGAGACAGGACAGTGGAAACACCATATATTTT. This encodes CSVGRQDSGNTIYF.

The chain combines TRBV20-1 with TRBJ2-3; tentatively, D is TRBD2 (5 bases). The V and J ends lost 7 bases and 6 bases respectively, with 14 bases between them. Looked up from germline, CDR1 is DFQATT and CDR2 is SNEGSKA (reference sequence). The CDR3 covers 12 residues. This chain's CDR3 is CSGAVRGDTQYF. CDR3 DNA sequence: TGCAGTGGGGCGGTCAGAGGGGATACGCAGTATTTT.

The sample holds many counts of this clonotype. This rearrangement joins TRBV24-1 to TRBJ2-7; D possibly corresponds to TRBD2 (5 bases). Germline CDR1 is KGHDR and CDR2 is SFDVKD. The V end was cut by 4 bases, the J end by 2 bases, with 11 bases between. The CDR3 length is 14 residues. The CDR3 is CATSENDGAYEQYF. CDR3 in DNA: TGTGCCACCAGTGAAAATGACGGGGCCTACGAGCAGTACTTC.

This clonotype was seen only a few times. The rearrangement joins TRBV20-1 to TRBJ1-2; a possible D gene is TRBD1 (6 bases). This CDR3 is built from 18 residues. The germline V gene encodes CDR1 DFQATT and CDR2 SNEGSKA (reference sequence). Trimming stripped 0 bases from V and 0 bases from J, with 20 bases between. The DNA for the CDR3 is TGCAGTGCTAGAGATAGGTTGGGCAGGGACACCTCTAACTATGGCTACACCTTC. Translation gives CSARDRLGRDTSNYGYTF.

This chain uses TRBV7-9 with TRBJ1-6; D unresolved. This CDR3 is built from 14 residues. V was cut by 7 bases and J by 5 bases, with 12 bases left in between. Germline loops: CDR1 SEHNR, CDR2 FQNEAQ (reference sequence). This CDR3 is CASTSWANNSPLHF. CDR3 DNA sequence: TGTGCCAGCACCTCCTGGGCCAATAATTCACCCCTCCACTTT.

About this clonotype itself: This may come from a read error, since a much larger clone is one base off. V usage is TRBV9 and J usage is TRBJ1-5; tentative D call: TRBD1 (6 bases). Per the germline V gene, CDR1 is SGDLS and CDR2 is YYNGEE. Trimming took 4 bases from V and 5 from J, leaving 13 bases between them. The CDR3 sequence is 14 residues long. This CDR3 is CASSPEQGHQPQHF. CDR3 DNA: TGTGCCAGCAGCCCGGAACAGGGACATCAGCCCCAGCATTTT.

CDR3 nucleotides: TGTGCCAGCAGCTTATTACAGGAGGCTTTCTTT. It encodes CASSLLQEAFF. V is TRBV7-9 and J is TRBJ1-1; possible D gene TRBD1, 5 bases. The CDR3 is 11 amino acids. Per germline, CDR1 SEHNR and CDR2 FQNEAQ (reference sequence). The V end lost 2 bases, the J end lost 11 bases, and 9 bases lay between the germline ends.

This clonotype was recorded only once. It may be a read error: a sequence one base away is much more abundant. The V gene is TRBV7-2, the J gene TRBJ1-2; 9 bases are shared with TRBD1. The CDR3 sequence is 15 residues long. Germline V gene lookup returns CDR1 SGHTA and CDR2 FQGNSA. The CDR3, as DNA: TGTGCCAGCAGCGTAGCCCGGGGACAGGGCTATGGCTACACCTTC. Its translation: CASSVARGQGYGYTF.

A remark on this clonotype: This may come from a read error, since a much larger clone is one base off. The CDR3 here is CASSGPTGMGPQHF. The CDR3 DNA reads as TGTGCCAGCAGTGGCCCGACAGGAATGGGGCCCCAGCATTTT. V and J are TRBV25-1 and TRBJ1-5; D is perhaps TRBD1 (6 bases). The CDR3 spans 14 residues. Germline V gene data show CDR1 as MGHDK and CDR2 as SYGVNS. V dropped 4 bases and J dropped 9 bases, with 16 bases sitting between them.

The V and J genes are TRBV25-1 and TRBJ1-2, with D possibly being TRBD1 (6 bases). Looked up from germline, CDR1 is MGHDK and CDR2 is SYGVNS. The CDR3 length is 14 residues. The germline V and J ends were trimmed by 5 bases and 3 bases, with 13 bases remaining between them. The CDR3 region is CASSLWGPHYGYTF. CDR3 nucleotide sequence: TGTGCCAGCAGTTTGTGGGGGCCCCACTATGGCTACACCTTC.

This clonotype showed up many times. DNA of the CDR3: TGTGCCACCAGTGACCCGACGGCTAGCAATCAGCCCCAGCATTTT. This translates into CATSDPTASNQPQHF. The chain combines TRBV24-1 with TRBJ1-5; D ambiguous. V was clipped by 4 bases and J by 0 bases, with 9 bases between them. The CDR3 sequence is 15 residues long. The germline gives CDR1 KGHDR, CDR2 SFDVKD.

This clonotype has a handful of counts. The chain is built from TRBV10-3 and TRBJ1-1; D not certain. The CDR3 sequence is 11 residues long. Germline lookup yields CDR1 ENHRY and CDR2 SYGVKD. Trimming removed 10 bases at V and 7 bases at J, with 13 bases between. CDR3 nucleotide sequence: TGTGCCAACAGCGAGACCCGTGAAGCTTTCTTT. The encoded protein is CANSETREAFF.

This clonotype showed up just a few times. The V and J genes are TRBV4-3 and TRBJ1-2; D remains unclear. V was clipped by 0 bases and J by 6 bases, with 14 bases between them. The CDR3 runs 15 residues. Germline CDR1 is LGHNA and CDR2 is YSLEER. The CDR3 sequence: CASSQDLEGRDGYTF. DNA of the CDR3: TGCGCCAGCAGCCAAGATCTGGAAGGGAGGGATGGCTACACCTTC.

The gene calls are TRBV7-9 and TRBJ2-7; D may be TRBD2 (5 bases). Trimming took 3 bases from V and 4 from J, leaving 10 bases between them. Germline values: CDR1 SEHNR, CDR2 FQNEAQ (reference sequence). The CDR3 has 13 residues. The CDR3 nucleotides read TGTGCCAGCAGCTTCCGGGAAGGGTACGAGCAGTACTTC. It yields the protein CASSFREGYEQYF. The whole variable domain, remainder taken from reference TRBV7-9 and TRBJ2-7, is DTGVSQNPRHKITKRGQNVTFRCDPISEHNRLYWYRQTLGQGPEFLTYFQNEAQLEKSRLLSDRFSAERPKGSFSTLEIQRTEQGDSAMYLCASSFREGYEQYFGPGTRLTVT.

The chain has TRBV2 and TRBJ1-3; D not resolved. The CDR3 covers 10 residues. Germline V gene lookup returns CDR1 SNHLY and CDR2 FYNNEI. The ends were cut back, 1 base at V and 12 bases at J, with 4 bases in the middle. The CDR3 region is CASSEDSIYF. For the CDR3, the DNA is TGTGCCAGCAGTGAAGATAGCATATATTTT.

This clonotype was counted ten times or more. The rearrangement links TRBV7-2 to TRBJ2-2, with 8 positions matching TRBD1. V was clipped by 5 bases and J by 0 bases; unmatched bases: 2. Germline values: CDR1 SGHTA, CDR2 FQGNSA. The length of the CDR3 is 15 residues. The CDR3 here is CASSLTGANTGELFF. The CDR3 DNA sequence: TGTGCCAGCAGCCTGACAGGGGCGAACACCGGGGAGCTGTTTTTT.

V and J are TRBV10-3 and TRBJ1-2; TRBD1 is a possible D gene (5 bases). V gave up 3 bases and J gave up 2 bases, with 22 bases separating them. The CDR3 loop spans 18 amino acids. The V gene's germline CDR1 is ENHRY and CDR2 SYGVKD. The CDR3 region has the DNA TGTGCCATCAGTGACCCCGTAGGAGGGGCGCTTGACAACTATGGCTACACCTTC. Translation: CAISDPVGGALDNYGYTF.

This chain links TRBV2 with TRBJ2-2; 7 nucleotides match TRBD1. After removal of 6 bases from V and 8 bases from J, the junction contained 6 bases not matched to a gene. The germline CDR1 and CDR2 sequences are SNHLY and FYNNEI. This CDR3 contains 13 residues. This CDR3 reads CASRGGRSGELFF. The CDR3 nucleotides are TGTGCCAGCAGAGGGGGCAGATCTGGGGAGCTGTTTTTT.

As for this clonotype: This may come from a read error, since a much larger clone is one base off. This rearrangement joins TRBV25-1 to TRBJ1-1, with D uncertain. The germline V and J ends were trimmed by 1 base and 3 bases, with 12 bases remaining between them. The CDR3 runs 15 residues. Per germline, CDR1 MGHDK and CDR2 SYGVNS. The CDR3 DNA sequence: TGTGCCAGCAGTGAATTAGGTATAAAGGACACTGAAGCTTTCTTT. As protein: CASSELGIKDTEAFF.

The CDR3 region is CASSHPGPNTEAFF. The CDR3 DNA reads TGTGCCAGCAGCCACCCCGGACCGAACACTGAAGCTTTCTTT. The rearrangement joins TRBV7-2 to TRBJ1-1, with D hard to call. Trimming cost V 5 bases and J 1 base, with 11 bases left between them. This CDR3 is 14 amino acids long. Germline values: CDR1 SGHTA, CDR2 FQGNSA.

V usage is TRBV7-3 and J usage is TRBJ2-5, with D possibly TRBD1 on 5 matching bases. V was trimmed by 6 bases and J by 3 bases, leaving 11 bases between them. The CDR3 has 13 residues. Germline CDR1 and CDR2: SGHTA and FQGTGA. The CDR3 loop is CASSSQGEETQYF. The DNA for the CDR3 is TGTGCCAGCAGTTCTCAGGGCGAAGAGACCCAGTACTTC.

This clonotype has more than one count but fewer than ten. This chain links TRBV27 with TRBJ1-3; TRBD1 might be the D (5 bases). Trimming stripped 4 bases from V and 11 bases from J, with 9 bases between. The CDR3 consists of 11 residues. Looked up from germline, CDR1 is MNHEY and CDR2 is SMNVEV (reference sequence). This CDR3 reads CASSSGNAIYF. The DNA for the CDR3 is TGTGCCAGCAGTTCAGGGAACGCCATATATTTT.

The V call is TRBV6-1, the J call TRBJ1-6, with D unclear. The germline V and J ends were trimmed by 1 base and 4 bases, with 8 bases remaining between them. Germline-derived CDR1 and CDR2 are MNHNS and SASEGT. The CDR3 extends over 15 amino acids. CDR3 bases: TGTGCCAGCAGTGAAGGTGGAGATTATAATTCACCCCTCCACTTT. Translation gives CASSEGGDYNSPLHF.

The V gene is TRBV29-1, the J gene TRBJ2-5; D call uncertain. Germline assignment: CDR1 SQVTM and CDR2 ANQGSEA. The V and J ends lost 3 bases and 7 bases respectively, with 3 bases between them. CDR3 size: 9 residues. CDR3 bases: TGCAGCGTTGAGCGGACCCAGTACTTC. It translates to CSVERTQYF.

The V and J genes are TRBV9 and TRBJ1-1; D unresolved. The CDR3 runs to 14 residues. V gave up 5 bases and J gave up 3 bases, with 14 bases separating them. From germline, CDR1 is SGDLS and CDR2 YYNGEE. The CDR3 reads CASSSPPGDTEAFF. Written as DNA, the CDR3 is TGTGCCAGCAGTTCTCCTCCTGGGGACACTGAAGCTTTCTTT.

V gene TRBV7-2 combines with J gene TRBJ2-7, with 9 bases matching TRBD1. J was trimmed by 1 base and V by 6 bases; bases with no gene match: 7. The CDR3 totals 15 residues. Germline V gene data show CDR1 as SGHTA and CDR2 as FQGNSA. The CDR3 reads CASSYGQGQSYEQYF. The CDR3, as DNA: TGTGCCAGCAGTTATGGACAGGGGCAATCCTACGAGCAGTACTTC.